The source of this TCR beta chain is a study of a mutant IDH1 vaccine in newly diagnosed glioma. In the study overall: Vaccine administration was initiated 4-6 weeks following radiotherapy alone, or with temozolomide cycles. Of the patients given treatment, approximately 60% were male and approximately 38% were female, and a mean age of around 38 years was recorded. Standard pretreatment was either radiotherapy, temozolomide, or, for most, radiochemotherapy with temozolomide.

Of note for this clone: What it binds is not known.

The CDR3 is made up of 14 amino acids. Unmatched junction bases numbered 6, after V lost 5 bases and J lost 3 bases. Per the germline V gene, CDR1 is SGHNT and CDR2 is YENEEA. The time point was: week 5, during vaccination. Mutant IDH1 20-mer peptide, at 300 ug, made up each vaccine dose, with topical imiquimod. Method: immunoSEQ multiplex PCR; TCRdb's copy keeps in-frame clones and lacks some. Of around 29,000 clones listed, around 90% are singletons. This specimen consisted of peripheral blood mononuclear cells (PBMCs), obtained from a glioma patient whose treatment included an IDH1 peptide vaccine. This TCR was recovered from a woman aged 40-49 years with glioma. Some clones in this sample may be carry-over from other donors' samples. The chain combines TRBV11-3 with TRBJ1-2; 7 bases map to TRBD1. CDR3: CASSPGQKDYGYTF. The DNA for the CDR3 is TGTGCCAGCAGCCCGGGACAGAAAGACTATGGCTACACCTTC.